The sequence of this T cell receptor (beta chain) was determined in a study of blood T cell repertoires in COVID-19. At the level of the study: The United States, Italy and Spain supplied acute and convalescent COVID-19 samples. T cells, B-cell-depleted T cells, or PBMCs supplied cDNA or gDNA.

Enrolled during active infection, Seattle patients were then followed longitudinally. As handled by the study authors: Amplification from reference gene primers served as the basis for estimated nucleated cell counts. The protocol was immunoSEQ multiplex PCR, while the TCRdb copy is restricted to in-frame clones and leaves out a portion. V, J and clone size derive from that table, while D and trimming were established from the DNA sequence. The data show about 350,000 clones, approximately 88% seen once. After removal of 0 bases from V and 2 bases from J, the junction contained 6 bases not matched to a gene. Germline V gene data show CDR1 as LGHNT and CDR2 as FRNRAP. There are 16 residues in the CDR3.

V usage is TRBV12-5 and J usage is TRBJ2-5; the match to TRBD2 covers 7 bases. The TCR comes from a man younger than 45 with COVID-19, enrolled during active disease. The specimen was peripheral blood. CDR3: CASGLVRGAGQETQYF. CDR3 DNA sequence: TGTGCTAGTGGTTTGGTACGGGGAGCGGGACAAGAGACCCAGTACTTC.